This T cell receptor beta chain was profiled in a study of blood T cells in healthy people across ages. Overall study results and limits: Per million T cells, the diversity of TCR beta decreased roughly linearly as age advanced. Long-lived donors exceeded aged donors in naive CD4+ cells and diversity.

Then a second PCR, running roughly 7 to 11 cycles, was carried out with a sample-barcoded 5' primer and a J-beta primer mix. The template-switch adaptor was a 5' adaptor with 12 random nucleotides. It tagged each cDNA molecule. TCRdb re-called the 5' RACE reads through MiXCR, storing one row per CDR3 protein. The sample yields about 970,000 distinct CDR3 sequences, just over 50% seen once. From germline, CDR1 is MDHEN and CDR2 SYDVKM. The CDR3 runs to 16 residues. The ends lost 7 bases at V and 6 bases at J; junction bases unmatched: 15. This clonotype was picked up a small number of times. Its antigen is still unknown. RNA extraction gave at least 5.5 micrograms of total RNA per sample.

This sequence was found in a woman in her fifties or sixties in good health. The sequenced material came from blood. The V and J genes are TRBV28 and TRBJ2-1; 7 bases line up with TRBD2. CDR3 protein: CASTLGGMVFSNEQFF. CDR3 DNA sequence: TGTGCCAGCACCCTGGGGGGGATGGTTTTCAGCAATGAGCAGTTCTTC.